The subject of this entry is one TCR beta chain. Its target antigen remains unknown. No clone much larger than this one lies a single base away; base qualities are absent. The protocol used for the library was the immunoSEQ multiplex PCR assay. For TCR sequencing, RNA was extracted from every sample and reverse transcribed into cDNA to serve as template. SuperScript III was used to make first-strand cDNA, primed with a 2:1 mix of oligo-dT and random hexamers. A synthetic immune receptor repertoire was used to gauge amplification bias, and whatever bias remained was removed computationally. The published analysis was carried out like this. Raw reads were preprocessed for error removal, and CDR3 was defined according to IMGT conventions as running from the conserved cysteine to phenylalanine. Clonality was computed as 1 minus the Shannon entropy, with the entropy normalized by log2 of the number of productive unique TCRs. Scalp TCRbeta sequences were cross-referenced with sorted blood CD4 and CD8 repertoires so that the CD4 or CD8 identity of scalp clones could be inferred. This immuneACCESS table, as held by TCRdb, lists in-frame sequences with V and J called but not all clones. Of the missing ones, under half trace to an unresolved V gene in checked studies; the others have no known cause. The V and J calls and clone size are taken from that table; D and trimming were inferred from the DNA. Within this sample are fewer than 150,000 clones, with 56% of them counted one time only. Of the sample, about 3.3% falls within the top ten clones.

The sample comes from a study of CD8+ T cells in alopecia areata (dated by TCRdb to the late 2010s). Background on the whole study: Treated patients were enrolled in an open-label pilot trial of oral tofacitinib, 5 to 10 mg twice daily, for moderate-to-severe alopecia areata. Patients received tofacitinib for 6 to 18 months and were then followed off drug for 6 months to check for delayed response and recurrence. Biopsies were taken from tofacitinib-treated patients at baseline and again at 4 and 24 weeks into treatment, and several of those patients also had a later scalp biopsy. In humans, TCRbeta sequencing was performed on scalp tissue and on sorted CD4+ and CD8+ peripheral blood T cells from healthy controls and from patients with patchy or totalis/universalis alopecia areata. Clonality in the scalp was compared among normal scalp (n=4), patchy alopecia areata scalp (n=8), and alopecia totalis/universalis scalp (n=8). RNA was extracted with the PAXgene miRNA kit for fixed scalp, the miRNeasy kit for PBMCs, and the RNeasy kit for mouse skin. Disease severity in treated patients was measured with the SALT score, which quantifies the percentage of affected scalp surface area. immunoSEQ multiplex PCR using 35 Vbeta forward primers and 13 Jbeta reverse primers was used to amplify TCRbeta CDR3 regions. To study T cell clonal expansion in alopecia areata, the researchers applied high-throughput TCRbeta sequencing to both the C3H/HeJ mouse model and human patients.

CDR1 and CDR2 are read off the germline V gene as SGHRS and YFSETQ. The CDR3 runs 16 amino acids, cysteine and phenylalanine included. The kept DNA is CDR3 alone, 48 bases in frame from the first base. A distance of 22 bases separates the germline ends of V and J, which lose 4 bases and 5 bases respectively. Results and caveats for the whole study, not just this receptor: Unlike mouse skin, which is dominated by gammadelta T cells, normal human skin has resident alphabeta T cells that are also sequenced, and this complicates analysis of the scalp TCR repertoire. Shared TCR sequences between patients were less evident than in mice, which may be partly attributable to HLA diversity in the patient population. Compared with normal scalp, lesional scalp, particularly in alopecia totalis/universalis, had higher clonality and more expanded CD8+ clones, which suggests antigenic drive. During tofacitinib treatment, many expanded lesional clones remained in scalp and blood, and this persistence may partly explain relapse after treatment is stopped. Because the treated cohort was small and had just a single nonresponder, larger studies are needed to establish links between baseline CD8+ expansion and response. Tofacitinib significantly decreased scalp clonality and the number of expanded CD8+ clones among the top 100 scalp clones.

The label giving this sample's time point can be read as: about 5 months on oral tofacitinib. Reading the label with the study, this specimen's treatment or condition is: oral pan-JAK inhibitor, 5-10 mg twice daily. Peripheral blood and lesional scalp punch biopsies were obtained from patients with alopecia areata. PBMCs were isolated by density centrifugation and stained for CD3, CD4 and CD8, and CD4+ and CD8+ T cells were sorted on a FACSAria. Sequencing used CD4+ T cells sorted from blood, obtained at week 24, from a patient treated with tofacitinib. The chain couples TRBV5-1 to TRBJ2-7; the D gene is possibly TRBD1, with 6 bases matching. This TCR was sampled from a human donor with alopecia areata. The DNA sequence follows: TGCGCCAGCAGCCCGGAGGTGAACAGGGTCGTCGACGAGCAGTACTTC. It specifies CASSPEVNRVVDEQYF. The full variable domain, with segments outside the CDR3 supplied by the reference TRBV5-1 and TRBJ2-7 proteins, appears as KAGVTQTPRYLIKTRGQQVTLSCSPISGHRSVSWYQQTPGQGLQFLFEYFSETQRNKGNFPGRFSGRQFSNSRSEMNVSTLELGDSALYLCASSPEVNRVVDEQYFGPGTRLTVT.